The next 20 T cell receptor beta chains were all read from a single sample in a study of cytomegalovirus exposure and HLA in healthy donors. PCR used 60 Vbeta primers and 13 Jbeta primers. Assay used: immunoSEQ multiplex PCR; TCRdb lists only in-frame clones, some missing. Of 100,000 or so clones in the sample, 60% to 85% were seen once. The sequenced sample was PBMCs. The receptors shown here come from a female donor in good health and CMV-seronegative.

The rearrangement joins TRBV18 to TRBJ2-3; the D gene is possibly TRBD1 (5 bases). Germline V gives CDR1 KGHSH, CDR2 LQKENI. This CDR3 region has 17 residues. The V and J ends lost 6 bases and 2 bases respectively, with 21 bases between them. CDR3 nucleotide sequence: TGTGCCAGCTCCCTCCAGGGTCCCCAAACCTCCACAGATACGCAGTATTTT. Its translation is CASSLQGPQTSTDTQYF.

The chain joins TRBV7-2 to TRBJ2-1; D not certain. Germline values: CDR1 SGHTA, CDR2 FQGNSA. Trimming left V 8 bases short and J 2 bases short, with 16 bases between. The CDR3 contains 15 residues. The CDR3 here is CASHEWAKAYNEQFF. The CDR3 DNA is TGTGCCAGCCACGAATGGGCTAAAGCCTACAATGAGCAGTTCTTC.

Only one count was recorded for this clone. This rearrangement joins TRBV5-4 to TRBJ2-4, with 8 nucleotides matching TRBD1. V lost 0 bases and J lost 4; bases outside the gene matches: 6. CDR1 and CDR2 from the germline V gene are SGHNT and YYREEE (reference sequence). The CDR3 is 16 amino acids. CDR3 DNA: TGTGCCAGCAGCTTGGTGGTGACAGGGGATAAAAACATTCAGTACTTC. Translation: CASSLVVTGDKNIQYF.

The rearrangement links TRBV14 to TRBJ2-5; 8 bases agree with TRBD2. The CDR3 runs 16 residues. Germline V CDR1 and CDR2: SGHDN, FVKESK. J lost 3 bases, V lost 1 base, and 7 bases had no gene match. The CDR3 region has the DNA TGTGCCAGCAGCCAAGCGGGGGGGCGAGATAAAGAGACCCAGTACTTC. Its protein product is CASSQAGGRDKETQYF.

The genes are TRBV5-4 and TRBJ2-1; D unresolved. V lost 3 bases and J 7 bases, leaving 17 bases between the germline ends. In germline, CDR1 is SGHNT, CDR2 YYREEE (reference sequence). The CDR3 is 15 amino acids. The CDR3 loop is CASSYLSGSMNEQFF. The CDR3, as DNA: TGTGCCAGCAGCTACCTTTCCGGGTCGATGAATGAGCAGTTCTTC.

The gene calls are TRBV27 and TRBJ2-2, with TRBD2 matching 8 bases. CDR3 length: 15 amino acids. Looked up from germline, CDR1 is MNHEY and CDR2 is SMNVEV (reference sequence). The junction had 8 bases not matched to a gene; V was cut back by 6 bases and J by 5 bases. The CDR3 nucleotides read TGTGCCAGCAGCTTAACGGGGGGGCAAACCGGGGAGCTGTTTTTT. This codes for CASSLTGGQTGELFF.

The gene calls are TRBV18 and TRBJ2-2; D unresolved. This CDR3 spans 15 amino acids. V was cut by 3 bases and J by 0 bases, with 8 bases left in between. CDR1 and CDR2 from the germline V gene are KGHSH and LQKENI. The chain's CDR3 is CASSPTAANTGELFF. The CDR3 bases are TGTGCCAGCTCACCCACAGCCGCGAACACCGGGGAGCTGTTTTTT.

This chain uses TRBV19 with TRBJ1-5; D call uncertain. V was clipped by 5 bases and J by 5 bases, with 13 bases between them. CDR3 length equals 14 residues. The germline V gene has CDR1 LNHDA and CDR2 SQIVND (reference sequence). The CDR3 is CASSSRQADQPQHF. Here the CDR3 DNA reads TGTGCCAGTAGTTCCCGACAAGCGGATCAGCCCCAGCATTTT.

This chain uses TRBV12-5 with TRBJ2-2, with 10 bases matching TRBD1. CDR3 size: 17 residues. Unmatched junction bases numbered 6, after V lost 0 bases and J lost 5 bases. In germline, CDR1 is LGHNT, CDR2 FRNRAP. CDR3 DNA: TGTGCTAGTGGTTTGGTACGGGGACAGGGGTCGACCGGGGAGCTGTTTTTT. This sequence encodes CASGLVRGQGSTGELFF.

The chain links TRBV7-9 to TRBJ1-4; D gene uncertain. Germline V gives CDR1 SEHNR, CDR2 FQNEAQ (reference sequence). The ends were cut back, 1 base at V and 4 bases at J, with 10 bases in the middle. The CDR3 consists of 15 residues. The CDR3 spells CASSLGSQINEKLFF. CDR3 in DNA: TGTGCCAGCAGCTTAGGGTCCCAGATTAATGAAAAACTGTTTTTT.

This clone has a single count. The V and J genes are TRBV10-3 and TRBJ2-2, with D possibly matching TRBD1 (5 bases). Deletions cut 0 bases from V and 2 bases from J, with 13 bases between. The CDR3 is made up of 17 amino acids. In germline, CDR1 is ENHRY, CDR2 SYGVKD. DNA for the CDR3: TGTGCCATCAGTGAGTCGACTCAAGGACAAAACACCGGGGAGCTGTTTTTT. It is translated as CAISESTQGQNTGELFF.

The chain recombines TRBV7-8 with TRBJ2-3, with a possible D match to TRBD2 (5 bases). CDR1 SGHVS and CDR2 FQNEAQ come from the germline V gene. The CDR3 has 13 amino acids. The V gene lost 5 bases and the J gene lost 0 bases, with 6 bases spanning the gap. CDR3 loop: CASSRGSTDTQYF. CDR3 in DNA: TGTGCCAGCAGCCGGGGAAGCACAGATACGCAGTATTTT.

V and J are TRBV7-9 and TRBJ2-2; a possible D gene is TRBD2 (6 bases). Germline V lookup: CDR1 SEHNR, CDR2 FQNEAQ (reference sequence). Trimming cost V 0 bases and J 4 bases, with 15 bases left between them. This CDR3 comprises 17 residues. CDR3 in amino acids: CASSLAKGGVGTGELFF. CDR3 nucleotides: TGTGCCAGCAGCTTAGCCAAAGGAGGGGTCGGCACCGGGGAGCTGTTTTTT.

The rearrangement links TRBV6-5 to TRBJ2-3; 9 bases agree with TRBD2. This CDR3 is 15 amino acids long. Germline-derived CDR1 and CDR2 are MNHEY and SVGAGI. Trimming at V came to 2 bases and at J to 2 bases, leaving 2 bases not matched to a gene. CDR3 residues: CASSYSGGTTDTQYF. CDR3 sequence (DNA): TGTGCCAGCAGTTACAGCGGGGGGACCACAGATACGCAGTATTTT.

This clone came up a few times. V is TRBV27 and J is TRBJ2-3; 14 bases are a match to TRBD2. Germline V CDR1 and CDR2: MNHEY, SMNVEV (reference sequence). The length of the CDR3 is 19 residues. The V and J ends lost 6 bases and 0 bases, in that order; junction bases with no gene match: 11. DNA of the CDR3: TGTGCCAGCAGGAGGGTGCGGACTAGCGGGGGGAAAAGCACAGATACGCAGTATTTT. This gives the protein CASRRVRTSGGKSTDTQYF.

V usage is TRBV5-8 and J usage is TRBJ2-2; 11 bases fit TRBD2. V lost 0 bases and J lost 6; bases outside the gene matches: 4. The CDR3 totals 16 residues. Germline CDR1 reads SGHTS; CDR2 reads YDEGEE. Here the CDR3 reads CASSLDSLAGAGELFF. In DNA form, the CDR3 reads TGTGCCAGCAGCTTGGATTCACTAGCGGGGGCCGGGGAGCTGTTTTTT. The full variable domain, its missing parts supplied by reference TRBV5-8 and TRBJ2-2, is EAGVTQSPTHLIKTRGQQATLRCSPISGHTSVYWYQQALGLGLQFLLWYDEGEERNRGNFPPRFSGRQFPNYSSELNVNALELEDSALYLCASSLDSLAGAGELFFGEGSRLTVL.

The chain employs TRBV5-1 and TRBJ2-7, with a weak D call TRBD1 (5 bases). V gave up 0 bases and J gave up 4 bases, with 8 bases separating them. Germline values: CDR1 SGHRS, CDR2 YFSETQ. This CDR3 spans 13 amino acids. In nucleotides, the CDR3 is TGCGCCAGCAGCTTGGATAGGGGATACGAGCAGTACTTC. It encodes CASSLDRGYEQYF.

This clone was counted between two and nine times. This chain connects TRBV5-1 to TRBJ1-1, with D maybe TRBD1 (6 bases). The germline V and J ends were trimmed by 6 bases and 1 base, with 10 bases remaining between them. CDR3 length: 13 residues. Germline CDR1 reads SGHRS; CDR2 reads YFSETQ. DNA of the CDR3: TGCGCCAGCACCCCGACAGGGAACACTGAAGCTTTCTTT. Translated, it gives CASTPTGNTEAFF.

This chain connects TRBV30 to TRBJ1-2; D not resolved. Germline V gene data show CDR1 as GTSNPN and CDR2 as SVGIG (reference sequence). The CDR3 length is 11 residues. Trimming shortened V by 1 base and J by 7 bases, and 7 bases separated the two germline ends. As DNA, the CDR3 is TGTGCCTGGAGTGCCACAGCTGGCTACACCTTC. Encoded protein: CAWSATAGYTF.

The V gene is TRBV7-2, the J gene TRBJ2-1, with D possibly being TRBD1 (5 bases). V was trimmed by 5 bases and J by 1 base, leaving 9 bases between them. CDR3 size: 14 residues. Germline V gene lookup returns CDR1 SGHTA and CDR2 FQGNSA. This CDR3 is CASSPWTSYNEQFF. The CDR3 bases are TGTGCCAGCAGCCCATGGACATCCTACAATGAGCAGTTCTTC.